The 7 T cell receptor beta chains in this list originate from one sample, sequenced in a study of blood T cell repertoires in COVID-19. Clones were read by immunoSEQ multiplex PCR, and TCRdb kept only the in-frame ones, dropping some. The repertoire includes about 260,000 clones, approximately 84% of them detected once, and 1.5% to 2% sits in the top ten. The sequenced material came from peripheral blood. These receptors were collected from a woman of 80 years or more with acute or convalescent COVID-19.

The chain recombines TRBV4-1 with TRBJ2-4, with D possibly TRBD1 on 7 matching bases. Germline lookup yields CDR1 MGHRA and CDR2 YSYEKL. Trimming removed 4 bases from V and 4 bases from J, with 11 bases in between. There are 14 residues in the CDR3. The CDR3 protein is CASSLEGAKNIQYF. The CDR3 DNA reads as TGCGCCAGCAGCCTGGAGGGGGCTAAAAACATTCAGTACTTC.

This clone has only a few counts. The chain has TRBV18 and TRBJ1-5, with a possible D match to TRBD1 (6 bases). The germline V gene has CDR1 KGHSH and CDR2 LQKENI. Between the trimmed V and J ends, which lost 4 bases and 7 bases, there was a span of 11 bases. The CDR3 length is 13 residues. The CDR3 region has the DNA TGTGCCAGCTCACTCGACAGGATCCAGCCCCAGCATTTT. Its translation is CASSLDRIQPQHF.

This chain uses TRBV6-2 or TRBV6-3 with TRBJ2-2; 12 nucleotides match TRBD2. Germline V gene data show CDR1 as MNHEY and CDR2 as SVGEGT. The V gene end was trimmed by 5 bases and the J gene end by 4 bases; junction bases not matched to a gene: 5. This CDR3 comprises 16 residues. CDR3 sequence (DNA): TGTGCCAGCAGTATCGAGACTAGCGGGGGCACCGGGGAGCTGTTTTTT. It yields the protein CASSIETSGGTGELFF.

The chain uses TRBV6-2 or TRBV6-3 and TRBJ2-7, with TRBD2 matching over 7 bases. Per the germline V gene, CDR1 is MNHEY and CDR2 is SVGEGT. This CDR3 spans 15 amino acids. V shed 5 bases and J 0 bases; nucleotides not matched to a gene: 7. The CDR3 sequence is CASSAAGTTSYEQYF. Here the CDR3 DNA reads TGTGCCAGCAGTGCTGCTGGGACTACCTCCTACGAGCAGTACTTC.

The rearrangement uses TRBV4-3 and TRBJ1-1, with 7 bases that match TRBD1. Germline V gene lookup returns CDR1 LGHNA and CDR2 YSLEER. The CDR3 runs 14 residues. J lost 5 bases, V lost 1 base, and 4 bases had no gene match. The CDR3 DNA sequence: TGCGCCAGCAGCCAAGCGATACAGGGGACTGAAGCTTTCTTT. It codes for CASSQAIQGTEAFF.

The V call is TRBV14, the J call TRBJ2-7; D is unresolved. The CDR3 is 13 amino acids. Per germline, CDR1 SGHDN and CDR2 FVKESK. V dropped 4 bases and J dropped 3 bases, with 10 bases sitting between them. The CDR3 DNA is TGTGCCAGCAGCCGCCTGTCCTACTACGAGCAGTACTTC. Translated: CASSRLSYYEQYF.

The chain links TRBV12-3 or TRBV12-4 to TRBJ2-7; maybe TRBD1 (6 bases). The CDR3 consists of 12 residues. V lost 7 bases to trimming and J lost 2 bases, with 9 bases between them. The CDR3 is CASTGDTYEQYF. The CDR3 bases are TGTGCCAGCACCGGGGACACCTACGAGCAGTACTTC.